These T cell receptor beta chains were read from a single sample in a study of blood T cell repertoires in COVID-19. The repertoire was sequenced with immunoSEQ multiplex PCR; TCRdb's copy has only in-frame clones and lacks some. The sample has about 400,000 clones; around nine tenths are singletons. Sequencing was carried out using peripheral blood. Receptor source: a woman aged 60 to 75 with COVID-19, enrolled during active disease. CDR3s include the opening cysteine and the closing phenylalanine or tryptophan. The order of the fields is V gene, D gene, J gene, CDR3 protein, CDR3 DNA. The D gene is left open where the match is weak.

>TRBV6-5|TRBD1|TRBJ1-5
CASSYGQGDQPQHF
TGTGCCAGCAGTTATGGGCAGGGGGATCAGCCCCAGCATTTT
>TRBV6-1|NA|TRBJ1-6
CASSEGADNSPLHF
TGTGCCAGCAGTGAGGGAGCCGATAATTCACCCCTCCACTTT
>TRBV6-2/TRBV6-3|NA|TRBJ1-2
CASSQQGYGYTF
TGTGCCAGCAGCCAACAGGGCTATGGCTACACCTTC
>TRBV11-2|TRBD1|TRBJ2-2
CASSQTTGSAIGELFF
TGTGCCAGCAGTCAAACGACAGGGAGTGCTATCGGGGAGCTGTTTTTT
>TRBV11-2|NA|TRBJ1-1
CASSLVPEDTEAFF
TGTGCCAGCAGCTTAGTACCCGAGGACACTGAAGCTTTCTTT
>TRBV5-4|NA|TRBJ2-3
CASSRELLEDTQYF
TGTGCCAGCAGCCGGGAACTACTAGAAGATACGCAGTATTTT
>TRBV7-2|NA|TRBJ2-3
CASSLVGGTYTDTQYF
TGTGCCAGCAGCTTGGTGGGGGGAACTTACACAGATACGCAGTATTTT
>TRBV18|TRBD2|TRBJ2-1
CASSLLSGGGDEQFF
TGTGCCAGCTCCCTCCTTAGCGGGGGAGGGGATGAGCAGTTCTTC
>TRBV6-1|TRBD2|TRBJ2-3
CASSESLGLAGGGKFTDTQYF
TGTGCCAGCAGTGAAAGCCTAGGACTAGCGGGGGGAGGGAAGTTCACAGATACGCAGTATTTT
>TRBV27|TRBD1|TRBJ1-4
CASSSGGQGGATNEKLFF
TGTGCCAGCAGTTCCGGGGGACAGGGGGGTGCAACTAATGAAAAACTGTTTTTT
>TRBV4-2|NA|TRBJ2-7
CASSQGDINEQYF
TGTGCCAGCAGCCAAGGTGACATAAACGAGCAGTACTTC
>TRBV24-1|TRBD1|TRBJ2-7
CATSRWGEPDRGSYEQYF
TGTGCCACCAGTCGGTGGGGAGAACCGGACAGGGGGTCGTACGAGCAGTACTTC
>TRBV2|NA|TRBJ1-3
CASSPPTKAPSGNTIYF
TGTGCCAGCAGTCCCCCCACTAAGGCGCCCTCTGGAAACACCATATATTTT
>TRBV4-3|TRBD2|TRBJ2-7
CASSQGLAGGSYEQYF
TGCGCCAGCAGCCAAGGGCTAGCGGGGGGCTCCTACGAGCAGTACTTC
>TRBV5-4|NA|TRBJ2-5
CASSEQGRGETQYF
TGTGCCAGCAGTGAACAGGGAAGAGGAGAGACCCAGTACTTC
>TRBV9|NA|TRBJ1-1
CASSVAGMNTEAFF
TGTGCCAGCAGCGTAGCAGGGATGAACACTGAAGCTTTCTTT
>TRBV21-1|NA|TRBJ1-2
CASSKDPRLDYGYTF
TGTGCCAGCAGCAAAGATCCCCGGTTAGATTATGGCTACACCTTC
>TRBV7-3|TRBD1|TRBJ1-4
CASSLWGQGESREEKLFF
TGTGCCAGCAGCTTATGGGGACAGGGGGAATCTCGGGAGGAAAAACTGTTTTTT
>TRBV29-1|TRBD1|TRBJ1-2
CSVELRQDRGNLNYGYTF
TGCAGCGTTGAATTAAGGCAGGACAGGGGGAATTTGAACTATGGCTACACCTTC
>TRBV15|NA|TRBJ2-2
CATSNSRTKNTGELFF
TGTGCCACCAGCAACTCGAGGACAAAGAACACCGGGGAGCTGTTTTTT
>TRBV30|NA|TRBJ1-5
CAWSAGYSNQPQHF
TGTGCCTGGAGCGCGGGTTATAGCAATCAGCCCCAGCATTTT